This note documents a single T cell receptor (beta chain) sequence. Antigen unknown. Sequencing was performed with immunoSEQ multiplex PCR; in TCRdb, only in-frame clones are kept and a portion is missing. The sample has 330,000 or so clones, roughly 85% seen once. This sample is drawn from a study of cytomegalovirus exposure and HLA in healthy donors. Study conclusions and caveats: Using the classifier, cytomegalovirus status was reportedly diagnosed with high specificity and sensitivity.

It was the approximately 110-subject validation cohort, separate from the approximately 620-subject first cohort, to which the donors belonged. CDR1 is MNHEY and CDR2 is SVGAGI in the germline V gene. J gave up 3 bases and V 4 bases, and 6 bases lay outside the gene matches. CDR3 length equals 14 residues. This chain connects TRBV6-5 to TRBJ2-7, with 7 positions matching TRBD2. Sequenced material: PBMCs. The source of this sequence is a woman aged 18 to 35 in good health and CMV-seronegative. CDR3: CASSFGEGYYEQYF. The CDR3 nucleotides are TGTGCCAGCAGTTTTGGGGAGGGCTACTACGAGCAGTACTTC.